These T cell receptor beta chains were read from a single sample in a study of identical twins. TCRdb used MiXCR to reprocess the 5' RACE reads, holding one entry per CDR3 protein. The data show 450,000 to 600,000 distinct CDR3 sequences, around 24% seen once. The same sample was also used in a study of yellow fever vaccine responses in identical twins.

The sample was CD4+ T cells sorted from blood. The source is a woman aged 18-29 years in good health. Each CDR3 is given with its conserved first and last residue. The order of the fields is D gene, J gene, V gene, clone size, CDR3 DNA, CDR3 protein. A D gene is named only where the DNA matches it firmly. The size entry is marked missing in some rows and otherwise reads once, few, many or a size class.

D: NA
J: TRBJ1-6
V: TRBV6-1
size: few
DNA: TGTGCCAGCAGTCCGCGGGGCCCTAATAATTCACCCCTCCACTTT
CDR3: CASSPRGPNNSPLHF

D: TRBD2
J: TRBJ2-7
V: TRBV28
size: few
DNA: TGTGCCAGCAGTTTGGGGCTAGCGGAATACGAGCAGTACTTC
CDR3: CASSLGLAEYEQYF

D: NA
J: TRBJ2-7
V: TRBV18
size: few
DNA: TGTGCCAGCTCACCACCGGGGGGATACGAGCAGTACTTC
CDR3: CASSPPGGYEQYF

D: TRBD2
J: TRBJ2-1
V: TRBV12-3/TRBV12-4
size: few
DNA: TGTGCCAGCAGTTTTGCTGGCGGGGGGGCGCGGAATGAGCAGTTCTTC
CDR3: CASSFAGGGARNEQFF

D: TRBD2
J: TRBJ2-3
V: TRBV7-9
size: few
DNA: TGTGCCTCGGATGGGGGGACTACGACTAGCACAGATACGCAGTATTTT
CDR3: CASDGGTTTSTDTQYF

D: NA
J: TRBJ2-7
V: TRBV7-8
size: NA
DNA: TGTGCCAGCAGCCCCTTCGGGAATGGACGGAATAATGGGGGGCAGTACTTC
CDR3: CASSPFGNGRNNGGQYF

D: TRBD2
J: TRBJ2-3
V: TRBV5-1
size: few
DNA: TGCGCCAGCAGCTTGGATTCCGCGGGAGGGCCCTCAGATACGCAGTATTTT
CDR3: CASSLDSAGGPSDTQYF

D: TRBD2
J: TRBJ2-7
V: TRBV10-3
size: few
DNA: TGTGCCATCAGTGGACTAGCGGGAGAGTACTACGAGCAGTACTTC
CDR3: CAISGLAGEYYEQYF

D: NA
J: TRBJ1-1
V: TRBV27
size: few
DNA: TGTGCCAGCAGTTTTGGTCGGGGACTGGGGGCTTTCTTT
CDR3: CASSFGRGLGAFF

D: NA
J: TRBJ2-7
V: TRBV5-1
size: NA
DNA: TGCGCCAGCAGCTTGGGGGCGATCCACGAGCAGTACTTC
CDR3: CASSLGAIHEQYF

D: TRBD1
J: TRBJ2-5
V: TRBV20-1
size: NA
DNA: TGCAGTGCTAGAGATGTCCGCCAGGGGGAAGAGACCCAGTACTTC
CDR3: CSARDVRQGEETQYF

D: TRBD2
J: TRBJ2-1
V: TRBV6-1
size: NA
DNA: TGTGCCAGCAGGCCGGGACTAGTCTACAATGAGCAGTTCTTC
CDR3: CASRPGLVYNEQFF

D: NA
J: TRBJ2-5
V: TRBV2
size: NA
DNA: TGTGCCAGCAGTGGCGGTCTCCGGGAGACCCAGTACTTC
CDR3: CASSGGLRETQYF

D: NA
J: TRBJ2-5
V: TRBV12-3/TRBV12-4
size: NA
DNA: TGTGCCAGCAGTTACGGGACTCGGGCAGAGACCCAGTACTTC
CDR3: CASSYGTRAETQYF

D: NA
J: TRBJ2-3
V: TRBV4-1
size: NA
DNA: TGCGCCAGCAGCCATCCCCCTCCGGCCGTTGGGGATACGCAGTATTTT
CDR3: CASSHPPPAVGDTQYF

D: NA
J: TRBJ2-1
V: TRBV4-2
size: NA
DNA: TGTGCCAGCAGCCAAGATACCGTCAATGAGCAGTTCTTC
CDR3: CASSQDTVNEQFF

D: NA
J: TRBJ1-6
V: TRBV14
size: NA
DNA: TGTGCCAGCAGCCAAGGCGGGACACCCATAAGACCCCTCCACTTT
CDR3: CASSQGGTPIRPLHF

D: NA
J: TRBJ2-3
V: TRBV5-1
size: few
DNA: TGCGCCAGCAGGGTGGTGTCGGCTGGCACAGATACGCAGTATTTT
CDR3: CASRVVSAGTDTQYF

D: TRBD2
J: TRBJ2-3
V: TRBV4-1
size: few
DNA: TGCGCCAGCAGCCAGGGAAGCGGGAGGTCCACAGATACGCAGTATTTT
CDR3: CASSQGSGRSTDTQYF

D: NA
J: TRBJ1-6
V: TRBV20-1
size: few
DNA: TGCAGTGCTCCAGGTCAGGCGAATTCACCCCTCCACTTT
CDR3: CSAPGQANSPLHF

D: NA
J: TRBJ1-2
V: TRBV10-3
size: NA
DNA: TGTGCCATCAGTGACCTGACCAGGGGTGGGGATGGCTACACCTTC
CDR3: CAISDLTRGGDGYTF

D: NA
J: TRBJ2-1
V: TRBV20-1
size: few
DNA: TGCAGTGCTAGAGTTGTGGGTAGCGCGCACAATGAGCAGTTCTTC
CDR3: CSARVVGSAHNEQFF

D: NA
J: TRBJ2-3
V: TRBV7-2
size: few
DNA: TGTGCCAGCAGCTTTGGAGCATGGGGGGTAGATACGCAGTATTTT
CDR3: CASSFGAWGVDTQYF

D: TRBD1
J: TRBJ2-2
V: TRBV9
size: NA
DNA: TGTGCCAGCACAGGGGGCCCCGGGGAGCTGTTTTTT
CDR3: CASTGGPGELFF

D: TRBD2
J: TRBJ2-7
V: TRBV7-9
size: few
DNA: TGTGCCAGCGCTGGAGGGAGGGGAGGATTCTACGAGCAGTACTTC
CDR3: CASAGGRGGFYEQYF

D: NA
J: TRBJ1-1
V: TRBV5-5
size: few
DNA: TGTGCCAGCAGCAGAAGGCGCCGCGGGGAGAACACTGAAGCTTTCTTT
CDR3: CASSRRRRGENTEAFF

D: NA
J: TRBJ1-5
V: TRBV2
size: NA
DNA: TGTGCCAGCAGTGCGGAGATCCCCAATCAGCCCCAGCATTTT
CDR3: CASSAEIPNQPQHF

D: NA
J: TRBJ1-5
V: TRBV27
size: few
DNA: TGTGCCAGCAGTTTAGGTTGGCGTCAGCCCCAGCATTTT
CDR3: CASSLGWRQPQHF

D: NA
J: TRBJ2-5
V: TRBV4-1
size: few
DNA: TGCGCCAGCAGCCAAGGGGCCCTTAGGGGGGAGACCCAGTACTTC
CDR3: CASSQGALRGETQYF

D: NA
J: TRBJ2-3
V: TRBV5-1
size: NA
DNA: TGCGCCAGCAGCTTGATCGGGGGAGTTGGCACAGATACGCAGTATTTT
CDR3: CASSLIGGVGTDTQYF

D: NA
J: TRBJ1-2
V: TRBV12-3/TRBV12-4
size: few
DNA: TGTGCCAGCAGTTTCACCGGGGCTTATGGCTACACCTTC
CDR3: CASSFTGAYGYTF

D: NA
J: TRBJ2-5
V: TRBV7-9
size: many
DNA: TGTGCCAGCAGAGGGGGGGAGACCCAGTACTTC
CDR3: CASRGGETQYF

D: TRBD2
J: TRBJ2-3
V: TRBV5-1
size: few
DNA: TGCGCCAGCAGCCCGACGGGGAGGGCCGTTCGCGATACGCAGTATTTT
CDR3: CASSPTGRAVRDTQYF

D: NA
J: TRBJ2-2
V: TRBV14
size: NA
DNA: TGTGCCAGCAGCCAAGTGGAGAGCGGATTCACCGGGGAGCTGTTTTTT
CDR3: CASSQVESGFTGELFF

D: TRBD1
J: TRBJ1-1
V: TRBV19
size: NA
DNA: TGTGCCAGTAGTCTAGGGACAGATCTGAACACTGAAGCTTTCTTT
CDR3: CASSLGTDLNTEAFF